This TCR beta chain emerged from a study of cytomegalovirus exposure and HLA in healthy donors. The wider study: HLA-typed donors were the source of some 85 million unique TCRs, which an early data release held. Overall study results and limits: In a later analysis, specific HLA alleles were associated with some 16,000 TCR beta sequences at a 0.05 false discovery rate.

Both 60 Vbeta primers and 13 Jbeta primers went into the PCR. Using immunoSEQ multiplex PCR, the repertoire was profiled, and TCRdb retains in-frame clones only, with some absent. This sample has over 50,000 clones, with 70% to 85% found just once. The CDR3 sequence is 15 residues long. Germline CDR1 is SGHVS and CDR2 is FNYEAQ. V was pared by 3 bases and J by 3 bases, with 12 bases between. As concerns this clone: Its antigen is undetermined.

This sequence was found in a man aged 35-49 years in good health and CMV-seronegative. Sequencing input: PBMCs. This chain uses TRBV7-6 with TRBJ1-3, with TRBD1 as a possible D gene (5 bases). This chain's CDR3 is CASSFGRGFGNTIYF. The CDR3 DNA reads TGTGCCAGCAGCTTCGGTAGGGGATTTGGAAACACCATATATTTT.